This is a list of T cell receptor beta chains from one sample in a study of blood T cells in healthy people across ages. One entry per CDR3 protein, called by TCRdb with MiXCR from the 5' RACE reads. The sample holds over a million distinct CDR3 sequences; roughly two fifths are singletons and the top ten take approximately 4%. The sequencing sample was made of blood. These receptors were taken from a woman under 30 in good health. Each CDR3 is given with its conserved first and last residue. D genes are given only for firm matches. Size is stated for part of the rows, as once, few or many counts, or as a class when the clone is expanded.

clone_size	d_call	v_call	j_call	cdr3_length	cdr3_aa	cdr3_nt
.	TRBD2	TRBV9	TRBJ2-1	16	CASSVDGTREIYEQFF	TGTGCCAGCAGCGTAGATGGGACTAGGGAAATCTACGAGCAGTTCTTC
.	.	TRBV7-2	TRBJ1-2	13	CASSSNRNYGYTF	TGTGCCAGCAGCTCGAACAGAAACTATGGCTACACCTTC
.	.	TRBV28	TRBJ2-6	21	CASSLSPLSWVSRSGANVLTF	TGTGCCAGCAGTTTATCCCCCCTTAGTTGGGTATCTCGGTCTGGGGCCAACGTCCTGACTTTC
.	.	TRBV9	TRBJ2-2	16	CASSVVLAQNTGELFF	TGTGCCAGCAGCGTAGTATTGGCCCAGAACACCGGGGAGCTGTTTTTT
.	TRBD1	TRBV12-3/TRBV12-4	TRBJ1-1	14	CASTHTGGSCEAFF	TGTGCCAGCACTCACACAGGGGGGTCTTGTGAAGCTTTCTTT
few	TRBD2	TRBV9	TRBJ2-1	15	CASSVGEGHYNEQFF	TGTGCCAGCAGCGTAGGGGAGGGCCACTACAATGAGCAGTTCTTC
.	TRBD1	TRBV7-2	TRBJ2-7	16	CASSPEGTVNSYEQYF	TGTGCCAGCAGCCCTGAGGGGACAGTTAACTCCTACGAGCAGTACTTC
.	.	TRBV21-1	TRBJ1-1	15	CASTAKGGRDTEAFF	TGTGCCAGCACAGCGAAGGGGGGAAGGGACACTGAAGCTTTCTTT
many	.	TRBV4-2	TRBJ1-2	12	CASSAEDYGYTF	TGTGCCAGCAGCGCGGAGGATTATGGCTACACCTTC
.	.	TRBV9	TRBJ2-5	14	CASSVSRRQETQYF	TGTGCCAGCAGCGTATCGCGCAGGCAAGAGACCCAGTACTTC
few	.	TRBV11-2	TRBJ1-6	17	CASSRRGLRVDNSPLHF	TGTGCCAGCAGCCGGAGGGGCCTGAGAGTGGATAATTCACCCCTCCACTTT
few	.	TRBV27	TRBJ2-7	12	CASSLTVGEQYF	TGTGCCAGCAGTTTAACAGTAGGTGAGCAGTACTTC
once	.	TRBV6-2/TRBV6-3	TRBJ2-3	12	CASTANQDTQYF	TGTGCCAGCACCGCAAATCAAGATACGCAGTATTTT
.	.	TRBV20-1	TRBJ2-1	15	CSVRGVREAYNEQFF	TGCAGTGTTAGAGGGGTCAGGGAGGCGTACAATGAGCAGTTCTTC
.	TRBD2	TRBV20-1	TRBJ2-1	17	CSARETPGTSGRNEQFF	TGCAGTGCTAGAGAGACCCCCGGGACTAGCGGGAGGAATGAGCAGTTCTTC
.	.	TRBV11-2	TRBJ2-1	12	CASSWTYNEQFF	TGTGCCAGCAGCTGGACTTACAATGAGCAGTTCTTC
few	.	TRBV5-1	TRBJ2-7	15	CASSFIGSSRYEQYF	TGCGCCAGCAGCTTCATTGGGTCCTCGCGCTACGAGCAGTACTTC
.	.	TRBV7-2	TRBJ1-2	12	CASSSDESGYTF	TGTGCCAGCAGCTCAGACGAATCTGGCTACACCTTC
few	.	TRBV27	TRBJ1-6	12	CASGAWNSPLHF	TGTGCCAGCGGAGCGTGGAATTCACCCCTCCACTTT
.	.	TRBV29-1	TRBJ1-2	12	CSVYQGTYGYTF	TGCAGCGTTTATCAGGGGACCTATGGCTACACCTTC
.	.	TRBV6-2/TRBV6-3	TRBJ1-4	16	CASSSGRTSGNEKLFF	TGTGCCAGCAGCTCGGGTCGAACCAGCGGTAATGAAAAACTGTTTTTT
.	TRBD1	TRBV4-3	TRBJ1-1	16	CASSLYVGTENTEAFF	TGCGCCAGCAGCCTTTATGTAGGGACAGAGAACACTGAAGCTTTCTTT
.	.	TRBV6-6	TRBJ1-5	15	CASSYRQGGGQPQHF	TGTGCCAGCAGTTACCGCCAGGGTGGGGGTCAGCCCCAGCATTTT
few	.	TRBV6-5	TRBJ1-2	13	CASNLGDGDGYTF	TGTGCCAGCAACCTAGGGGACGGGGATGGCTACACCTTC
.	.	TRBV12-3/TRBV12-4	TRBJ2-3	14	CAGSLRSGTDTQYF	TGTGCCGGCAGTTTGCGCAGCGGCACAGATACGCAGTATTTT
.	TRBD1	TRBV7-2	TRBJ2-1	15	CASNKRGQGFYEQFF	TGTGCCAGCAACAAGAGGGGACAGGGGTTCTATGAGCAGTTCTTC
.	.	TRBV9	TRBJ2-7	12	CASSVPDNEQYF	TGTGCCAGCAGCGTTCCGGACAATGAGCAGTACTTC
.	TRBD1	TRBV6-2/TRBV6-3	TRBJ2-1	14	CASRPGQGVGEQFF	TGTGCCAGCAGGCCGGGACAGGGGGTTGGTGAGCAGTTCTTC
.	.	TRBV27	TRBJ2-4	16	CASSSWGGVSKNIQYF	TGTGCCAGCAGTTCGTGGGGGGGCGTTAGCAAAAACATTCAGTACTTC
.	TRBD1	TRBV13	TRBJ1-6	14	CASSLVTGASPLHF	TGTGCCAGCAGCTTAGTGACAGGGGCTTCACCCCTCCACTTT
many	.	TRBV25-1	TRBJ1-6	14	CASEGLSYNSPLHF	TGTGCCAGCGAGGGACTATCCTATAATTCACCCCTCCACTTT
.	.	TRBV12-3/TRBV12-4	TRBJ1-6	17	CASNINRVFPYNSPLHF	TGTGCCAGCAATATCAACAGGGTCTTCCCCTATAATTCACCCCTCCACTTT
many	.	TRBV4-1	TRBJ2-7	13	CASSQDLTYEQYF	TGCGCCAGCAGCCAAGATCTGACCTACGAGCAGTACTTC
.	.	TRBV29-1	TRBJ2-4	13	CSVRLLAKNIQYF	TGCAGCGTAAGACTTCTAGCCAAAAACATTCAGTACTTC
.	.	TRBV12-3/TRBV12-4	TRBJ2-2	13	CASRLSTTLELFF	TGTGCCAGCAGGCTGTCCACTACCCTTGAGCTGTTTTTT
.	TRBD1	TRBV29-1	TRBJ1-2	12	CSAWTGARGYTF	TGCAGCGCCTGGACAGGGGCTCGGGGCTACACCTTC
.	TRBD1	TRBV6-1	TRBJ1-1	13	CANRDRSNTEAFF	TGTGCCAACCGGGACAGGTCGAACACTGAAGCTTTCTTT
.	.	TRBV7-2	TRBJ2-3	13	CASSLAESDAQYF	TGTGCCAGCAGCTTAGCGGAGTCTGATGCGCAGTATTTT
.	.	TRBV28	TRBJ1-6	16	CASTQGGSSYNSPLHF	TGTGCCAGCACCCAAGGGGGAAGCTCCTATAATTCACCCCTCCACTTT
.	TRBD1	TRBV27	TRBJ1-5	15	CASSRIQGAARPQHF	TGTGCCAGCAGTAGAATACAGGGGGCGGCTCGGCCCCAGCATTTT
.	TRBD1	TRBV10-3	TRBJ2-3	16	CAISGAGQGGTDTQYF	TGTGCCATCAGTGGGGCTGGACAGGGAGGTACAGATACGCAGTATTTT
few	TRBD2	TRBV20-1	TRBJ2-3	15	CSARGLADHTDTQYF	TGCAGTGCTAGAGGACTAGCGGATCACACAGATACGCAGTATTTT
.	.	TRBV12-3/TRBV12-4	TRBJ2-5	16	CASTLFGEDKQETQYF	TGTGCCAGCACCCTATTCGGAGAGGACAAACAAGAGACCCAGTACTTC
.	.	TRBV7-2	TRBJ1-1	15	CASSSQRGVGTEAFF	TGTGCCAGCAGCTCACAACGAGGGGTTGGGACTGAAGCTTTCTTT
.	.	TRBV7-9	TRBJ2-1	18	CASSSLSLAASPYNEQFF	TGTGCCAGCAGCTCTCTCTCCTTAGCGGCGAGCCCCTACAATGAGCAGTTCTTC
few	TRBD1	TRBV12-3/TRBV12-4	TRBJ1-4	16	CATIPGQGYANEKLFF	TGTGCCACCATACCGGGACAGGGGTATGCTAATGAAAAACTGTTTTTT
.	.	TRBV12-3/TRBV12-4	TRBJ2-1	15	CASSRLAVFDNEQFF	TGTGCCAGCAGCCGCCTCGCGGTTTTCGACAATGAGCAGTTCTTC
once	.	TRBV6-5	TRBJ1-1	16	CASSYADRAGDTEAFF	TGTGCCAGCAGTTACGCGGACCGTGCTGGGGACACTGAAGCTTTCTTT